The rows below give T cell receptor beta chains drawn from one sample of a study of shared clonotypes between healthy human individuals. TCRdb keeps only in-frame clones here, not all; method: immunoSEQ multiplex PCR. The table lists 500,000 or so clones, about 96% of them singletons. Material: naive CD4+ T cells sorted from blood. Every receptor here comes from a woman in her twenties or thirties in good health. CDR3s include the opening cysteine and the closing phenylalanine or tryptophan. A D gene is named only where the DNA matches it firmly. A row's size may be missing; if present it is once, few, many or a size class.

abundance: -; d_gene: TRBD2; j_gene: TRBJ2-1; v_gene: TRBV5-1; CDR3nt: TGCGCCAGCAGCTTGTTACTAGCGGGAGTAGTGACGCGGAATGAGCAGTTCTTC; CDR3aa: CASSLLLAGVVTRNEQFF
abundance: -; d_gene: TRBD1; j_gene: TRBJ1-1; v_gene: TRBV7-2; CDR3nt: TGTGCCAGCAGCTTAGCCGTAGGGACAGGGAACGCTTTCTTT; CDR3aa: CASSLAVGTGNAFF
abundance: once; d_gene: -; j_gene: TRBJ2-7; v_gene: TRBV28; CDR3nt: TGTGCCAGCAACGAGGGGCGGTCCTACGAGCAGTACTTC; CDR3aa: CASNEGRSYEQYF
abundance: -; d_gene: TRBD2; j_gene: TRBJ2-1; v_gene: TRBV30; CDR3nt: TGTGCCTGTACCGGGACTAGCGGGAGCTACAATGAGCAGTTCTTC; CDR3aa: CACTGTSGSYNEQFF
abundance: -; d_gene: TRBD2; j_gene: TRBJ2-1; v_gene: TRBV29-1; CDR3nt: TGCAGCGCCCCGGGACTAGCGGGAGGACCTTACAATGAGCAGTTCTTC; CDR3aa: CSAPGLAGGPYNEQFF
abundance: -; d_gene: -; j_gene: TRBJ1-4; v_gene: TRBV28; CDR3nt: TGTGCCACCGGGGAAGAAAAACTGTTTTTT; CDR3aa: CATGEEKLFF
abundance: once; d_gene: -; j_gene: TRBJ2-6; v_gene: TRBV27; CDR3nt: TGTGCCAGCAGTTGGGCGGGGACCGGGGCCAACGTCCTGACTTTC; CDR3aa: CASSWAGTGANVLTF
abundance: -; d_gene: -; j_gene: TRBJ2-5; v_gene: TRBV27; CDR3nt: TGTGCCAGCGGCCTTCTGACCCAGTACTTC; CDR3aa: CASGLLTQYF
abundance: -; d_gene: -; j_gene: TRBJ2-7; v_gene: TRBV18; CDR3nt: TGTGCCAGCTCAGCGCAGGGAGGGGGTTCCGAGCAGTACTTC; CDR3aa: CASSAQGGGSEQYF
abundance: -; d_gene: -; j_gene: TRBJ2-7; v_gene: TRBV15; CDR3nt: TGTGCCACCGAGGGCCTAAGAGGGAAGGTGCAGTACTTC; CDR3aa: CATEGLRGKVQYF
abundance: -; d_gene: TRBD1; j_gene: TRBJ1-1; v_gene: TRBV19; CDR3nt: TGTGCCAGTAGTGCACAAGCAGGGGGCAGCGCTGAAGCTTTCTTT; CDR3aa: CASSAQAGGSAEAFF
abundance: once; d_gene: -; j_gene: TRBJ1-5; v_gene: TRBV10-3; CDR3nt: TGTGCCATCAGTGGCAACGGTCCGGGAGTCAGGGGAAATCAGCCCCAGCATTTT; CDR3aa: CAISGNGPGVRGNQPQHF
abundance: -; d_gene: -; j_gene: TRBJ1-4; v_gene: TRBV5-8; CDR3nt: TGTGCCAGCAGCCCGGAGGGGTCAGCTAATGAAAAACTGTTTTTT; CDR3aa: CASSPEGSANEKLFF
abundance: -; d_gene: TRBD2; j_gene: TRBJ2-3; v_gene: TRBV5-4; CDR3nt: TGTGCCAGCAGGACTACTAGCGGGATAAGCACAGATACGCAGTATTTT; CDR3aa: CASRTTSGISTDTQYF
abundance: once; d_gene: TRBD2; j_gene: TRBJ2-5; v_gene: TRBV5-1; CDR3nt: TGCGCCAGCAGCCCGCGGGGGGCAGGAGAGACCCAGTACTTC; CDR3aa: CASSPRGAGETQYF
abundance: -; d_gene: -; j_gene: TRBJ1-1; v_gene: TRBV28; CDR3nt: TGTGCCAGCAGTTTATTGGGCACTGAAGCTTTCTTT; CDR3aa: CASSLLGTEAFF
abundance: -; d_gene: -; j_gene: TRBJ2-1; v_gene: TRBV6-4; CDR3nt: TGTGCCAGCAGTGACTCCGAATCGGGAACCGGCCCCAATGAGCAGTTCTTC; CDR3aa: CASSDSESGTGPNEQFF
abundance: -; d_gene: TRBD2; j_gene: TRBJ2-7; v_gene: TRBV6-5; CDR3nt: TGTGCCAGCAGGACTAGCGGGACGTACCACTACGAGCAGTACTTC; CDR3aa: CASRTSGTYHYEQYF
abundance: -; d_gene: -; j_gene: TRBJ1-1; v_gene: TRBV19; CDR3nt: TGTGCCAGCGCCTCGGTCTTAGCCACTGAAGCTTTCTTT; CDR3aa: CASASVLATEAFF
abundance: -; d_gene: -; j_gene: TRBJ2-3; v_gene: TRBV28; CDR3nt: TGTGCCAGCAGTCCTCCCACAGGGATAGGGACCGATACGCAGTATTTT; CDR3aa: CASSPPTGIGTDTQYF
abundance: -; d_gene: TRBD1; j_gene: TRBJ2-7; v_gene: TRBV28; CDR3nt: TGTGCCAGCAGCCTAGACCGGGACAGCTCCTACGAGCAGTACTTC; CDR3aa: CASSLDRDSSYEQYF
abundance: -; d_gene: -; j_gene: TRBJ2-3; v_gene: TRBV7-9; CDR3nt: TGTGCCAGCAGCTTAGTGCTGGTCAGGGACACAGATACGCAGTATTTT; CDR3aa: CASSLVLVRDTDTQYF
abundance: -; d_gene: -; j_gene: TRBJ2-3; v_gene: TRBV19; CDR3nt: TGTGCCAGTAGTATAGCAAGAGGGTCTGATACGCAGTATTTT; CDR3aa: CASSIARGSDTQYF
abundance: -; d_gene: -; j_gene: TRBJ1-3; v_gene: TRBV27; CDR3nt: TGTGCCAGCAGTTTAAAGTTGACGTGGGGGGCCAGAAACACCATATATTTT; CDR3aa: CASSLKLTWGARNTIYF
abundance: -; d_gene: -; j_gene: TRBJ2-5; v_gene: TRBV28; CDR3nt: TGTGCCAGCAGTTTGATGGCCGCAGGGCAAGAGACCCAGTACTTC; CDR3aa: CASSLMAAGQETQYF
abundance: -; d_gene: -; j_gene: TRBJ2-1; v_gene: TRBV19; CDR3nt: TGTGCCAGTAGTATAATGAGCGGCTCCTACAATGAGCAGTTCTTC; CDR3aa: CASSIMSGSYNEQFF
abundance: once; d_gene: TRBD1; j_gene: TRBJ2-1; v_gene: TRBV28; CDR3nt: TGTGCCAGCAGTTTACTAGGCACAGGGGGCAATGAGCAGTTCTTC; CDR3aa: CASSLLGTGGNEQFF
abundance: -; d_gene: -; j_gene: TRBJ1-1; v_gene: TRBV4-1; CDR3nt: TGCGCCAGCAGCCCGTTCTCCGCGTACGGGACTGAAGCTTTCTTT; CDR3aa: CASSPFSAYGTEAFF
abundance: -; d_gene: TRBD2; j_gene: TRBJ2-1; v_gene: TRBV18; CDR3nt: TGTGCCAGCTCACCAATAAGCGGGAGGCGATACAATGAGCAGTTCTTC; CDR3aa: CASSPISGRRYNEQFF